The present T cell receptor (beta chain) was sequenced within a study of T cell responses to AZD1222 COVID-19 vaccine (dated by TCRdb to the early 2020s). For context, the study as a whole: A total of 240 or so trial participants underwent TCR sequencing, of whom about 210 had received two doses of AZD1222 and 26 had received two doses of the MenACWY control vaccine. Trial participants were enrolled into age subgroups of 18-55, 56-69 and 70-plus years, which contained 148, 28 and 57 TCR-sequenced participants, respectively. On the study overall, not on this receptor specifically: The 56-69-year group was small, and its depth increase did not reach significance, likely because of low power. Conclusions about previously exposed vaccinees are limited because only six or seven AZD1222 recipients were SARS-CoV-2 seropositive at baseline. Nearly half of unique spike-specific TCRs reportedly recognized epitopes outside regions mutated in the B.1.351 and B.1.1.7 variants. Most participants were white British and females outnumbered males, and the authors suggested that clonal diversity may have been underestimated. CD4 TCRs associated with the vaccine covered the entire spike protein, and the dominant responses were in regions 160-218 and 743-854. A significant rise in spike-specific TCR breadth and depth was observed after two AZD1222 doses relative to day 0 and relative to MenACWY recipients. Because no day 14 peak-response samples were available, repertoires were characterized only after the peak T cell response.

The sample's time point label is to be understood as: about 28 days (+/-7) after the second vaccine dose. AZD1222 recipients with second doses at about 4 weeks or about 12 weeks were pooled, because spike-specific TCR depth and breadth did not differ between schedules. Samples from vaccinated people were obtained from the UK trials COV001 and COV002, which included a single-blind randomized controlled phase 2/3 trial of AZD1222 (ChAdOx1 nCoV-19) in healthy adults. For TCRbeta chain sequencing, PBMC samples were collected from trial participants at day 0 and at day 28 after the second dose. Per the germline V gene (reference sequence), LGHDT is the CDR1 and YNNKEL is the CDR2. At the junction V is shortened by 4 bases and J by 3 bases, with 13 bases in between. Reading from cysteine to phenylalanine, the CDR3 counts 15 amino acids. CDR3 DNA is the only sequence kept; it has 45 bases, read in frame from the first base.

Turning to this clone: No antigen is known for it. No quality values exist for individual bases; no much larger clone is one base distant.

The CDR3 regions of human TCRbeta chains were subjected to immunosequencing. The authors' analysis ran thus. TCRs in the repertoires were matched against a reference library of SARS-CoV-2-specific TCRs that had been generated with the MIRA antigen-specificity platform. Breadth meant the fraction of unique TCRs that were SARS-CoV-2-associated, whereas depth meant the fraction of total T cells that were SARS-CoV-2-associated. Using the MIRA data, every spike-specific TCR was mapped to the spike region that the TCR reacted to and assigned to either a CD4 or a CD8 class. Log10-transformed breadth and depth values were compared by one-way ANOVA with Sidak's multiple comparisons tests. TCRdb holds this immuneACCESS table with in-frame rearrangements only. Some clones are missing; in checked studies, unresolved V genes explain under half, and the rest has no known cause. V, J and clone size are those of that table, while D and trimming were read from the DNA. The sample table records under 110,000 clones; about 92% of these occur just once. The ten largest clonotypes hold 6.5% to 10% of the sample.

Recombination joined TRBV3-1 (or the pseudogene TRBV3-2) with TRBJ2-4; too little of a D gene remains to name it. This TCR was recovered from an adult who received the AZD1222 COVID-19 vaccine. The sequencing here drew on peripheral blood, taken 28 days after the second AZD1222 dose. The CDR3 protein is CASSPYPVGKNIQYF. The bases are TGTGCCAGCAGCCCCTATCCTGTGGGCAAAAACATTCAGTACTTC.